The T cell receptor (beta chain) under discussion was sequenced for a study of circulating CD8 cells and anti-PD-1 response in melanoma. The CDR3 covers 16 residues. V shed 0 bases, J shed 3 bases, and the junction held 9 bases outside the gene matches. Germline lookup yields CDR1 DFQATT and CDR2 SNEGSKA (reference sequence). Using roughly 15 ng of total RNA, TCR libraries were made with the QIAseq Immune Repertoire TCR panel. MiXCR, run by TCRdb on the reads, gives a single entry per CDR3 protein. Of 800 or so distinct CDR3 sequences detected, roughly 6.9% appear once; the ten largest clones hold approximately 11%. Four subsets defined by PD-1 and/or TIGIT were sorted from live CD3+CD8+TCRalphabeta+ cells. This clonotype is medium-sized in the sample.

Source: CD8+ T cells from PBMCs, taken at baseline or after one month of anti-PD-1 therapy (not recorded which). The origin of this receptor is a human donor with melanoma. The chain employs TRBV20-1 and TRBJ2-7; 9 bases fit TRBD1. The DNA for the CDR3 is TGCAGTGCTAGAGACCGTCTCCGGGACAGGGTCTACGAGCAGTACTTC. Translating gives CSARDRLRDRVYEQYF.